This T cell receptor (beta chain) was sequenced for a study of blood T cell repertoires in COVID-19. Profiling relied on immunoSEQ multiplex PCR, and the TCRdb table lists in-frame clones only, not all of them. The data contain approximately 270,000 clones, 80% to 90% of them singletons. This clone was detected a few times. Additional DNA sequences in this sample encode the identical CDR3. The CDR3 totals 14 residues. V lost 6 bases, J lost 0 bases, and 12 bases lay in between. Per germline, CDR1 KGHSH and CDR2 LQKENI. Sequences were obtained from peripheral blood. V usage is TRBV18 and J usage is TRBJ2-7; D gene uncertain. This clonotype was sampled from a man older than 75 with acute or convalescent COVID-19. The CDR3 region has the DNA TGTGCCAGCTCCCCCGCGGCAAGCTCCTACGAGCAGTACTTC. As protein: CASSPAASSYEQYF.